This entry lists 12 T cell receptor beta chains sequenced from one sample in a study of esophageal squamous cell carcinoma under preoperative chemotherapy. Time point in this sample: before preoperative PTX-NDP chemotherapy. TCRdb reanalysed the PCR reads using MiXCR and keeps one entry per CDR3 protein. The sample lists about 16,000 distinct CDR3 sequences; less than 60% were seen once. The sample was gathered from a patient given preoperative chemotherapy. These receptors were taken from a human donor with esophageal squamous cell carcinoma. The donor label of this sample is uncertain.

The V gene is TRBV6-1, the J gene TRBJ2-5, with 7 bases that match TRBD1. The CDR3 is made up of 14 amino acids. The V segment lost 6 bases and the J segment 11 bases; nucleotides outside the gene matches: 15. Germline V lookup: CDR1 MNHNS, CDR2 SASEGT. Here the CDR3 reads CASRPGQSANEQYF. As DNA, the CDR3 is TGTGCCAGCAGACCGGGACAGAGTGCCAATGAGCAGTACTTC.

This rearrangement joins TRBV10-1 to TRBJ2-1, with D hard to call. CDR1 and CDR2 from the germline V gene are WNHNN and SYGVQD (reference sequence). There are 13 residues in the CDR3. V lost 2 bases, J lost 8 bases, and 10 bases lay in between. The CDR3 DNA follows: TGCGCCAGCAGTGAGCCAGCTAGGGATGAGCAGTTCTTC. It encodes CASSEPARDEQFF.

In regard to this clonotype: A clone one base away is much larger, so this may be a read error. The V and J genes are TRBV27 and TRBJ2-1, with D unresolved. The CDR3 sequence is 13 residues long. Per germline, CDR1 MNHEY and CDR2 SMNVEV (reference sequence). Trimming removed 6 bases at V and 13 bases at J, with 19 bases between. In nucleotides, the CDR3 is TGTGCCAGCAGCGGCAGGTACCAAGAGACCCAGTTCTTC. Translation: CASSGRYQETQFF.

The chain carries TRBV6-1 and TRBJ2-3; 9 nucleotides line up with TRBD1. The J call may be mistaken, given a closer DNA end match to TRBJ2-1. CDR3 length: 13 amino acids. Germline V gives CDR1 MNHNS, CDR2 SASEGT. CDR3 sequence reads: CASKGTGGGEQFF. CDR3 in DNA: TGTGCCAGCAAAGGAACAGGGGGCGGAGAGCAGTTCTTC.

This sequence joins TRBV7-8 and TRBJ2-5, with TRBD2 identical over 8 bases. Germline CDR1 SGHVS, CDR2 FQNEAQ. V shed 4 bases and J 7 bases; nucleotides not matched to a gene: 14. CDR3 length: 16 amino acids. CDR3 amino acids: CASSSLAGGPPATQYF. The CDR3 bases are TGTGCCAGCAGCTCGCTAGCGGGTGGGCCGCCAGCGACCCAGTACTTC.

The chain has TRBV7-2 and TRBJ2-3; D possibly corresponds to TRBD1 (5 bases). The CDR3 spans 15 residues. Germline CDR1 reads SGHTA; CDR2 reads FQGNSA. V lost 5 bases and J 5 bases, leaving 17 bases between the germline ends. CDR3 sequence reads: CASSIAAGPLDTQYF. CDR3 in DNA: TGTGCCAGCAGCATCGCGGCAGGGCCCCTAGATACGCAGTATTTT.

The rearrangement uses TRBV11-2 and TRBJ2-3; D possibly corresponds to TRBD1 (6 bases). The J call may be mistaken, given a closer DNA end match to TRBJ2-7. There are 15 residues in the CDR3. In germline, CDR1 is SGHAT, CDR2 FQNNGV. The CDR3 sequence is CASSPDSGTTYEQYF. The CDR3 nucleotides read TGTGCCAGCAGCCCAGACTCCGGGACAACCTACGAGCAGTACTTC.

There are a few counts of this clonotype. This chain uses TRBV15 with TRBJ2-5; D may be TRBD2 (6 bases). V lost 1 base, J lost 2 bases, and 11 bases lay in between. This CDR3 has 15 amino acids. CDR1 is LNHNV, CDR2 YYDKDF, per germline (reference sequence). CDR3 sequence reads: CATSRGRGLQETQYF. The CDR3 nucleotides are TGTGCCACCAGCAGAGGTCGGGGACTGCAAGAGACCCAGTACTTC.

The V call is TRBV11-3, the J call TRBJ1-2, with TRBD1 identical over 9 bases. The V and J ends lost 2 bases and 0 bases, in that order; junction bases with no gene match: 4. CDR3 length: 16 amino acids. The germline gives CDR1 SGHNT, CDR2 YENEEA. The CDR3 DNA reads TGTGCCAGCAGCTTACCTCGGACAGGGGCTAACTATGGCTACACCTTC. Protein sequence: CASSLPRTGANYGYTF.

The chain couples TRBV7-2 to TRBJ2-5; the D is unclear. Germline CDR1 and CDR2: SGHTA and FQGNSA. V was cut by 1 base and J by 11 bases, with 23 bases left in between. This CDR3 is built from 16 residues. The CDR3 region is CASSLGPGGDQNTQYF. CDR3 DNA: TGTGCCAGCAGCTTAGGTCCAGGCGGTGACCAAAACACTCAGTACTTC.

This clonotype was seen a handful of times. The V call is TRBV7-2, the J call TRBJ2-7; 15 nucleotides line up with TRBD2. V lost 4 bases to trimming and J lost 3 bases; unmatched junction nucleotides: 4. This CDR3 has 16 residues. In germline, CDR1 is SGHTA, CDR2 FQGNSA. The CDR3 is CASSYAGLAGGYEQYF. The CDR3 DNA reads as TGTGCCAGCAGCTACGCGGGACTAGCGGGAGGCTACGAGCAGTACTTC.

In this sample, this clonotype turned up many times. The CDR3 here is CASSLEMQGQETQYF. In DNA, the CDR3 is TGTGCCAGCAGCTTAGAGATGCAGGGGCAAGAGACCCAGTACTTC. The chain links TRBV7-2 to TRBJ2-5, with D possibly TRBD1 on 6 matching bases. V gave up 1 base and J gave up 2 bases, with 11 bases separating them. Germline assignment: CDR1 SGHTA and CDR2 FQGNSA. The CDR3 length is 15 residues.